Each of the 21 T cell receptor beta chains below was sequenced from the same sample in a study of OX40 agonist ivuxolimab in advanced cancers. Here immunoSEQ multiplex PCR was the method, and the copy in TCRdb shows in-frame clones only, minus some. The profile covers 55,000 to 65,000 clones, with 90% appearing a single time and approximately 1.8% taken by the ten largest. The sequenced sample was CD4+ or CD8+ T cells sorted from blood, obtained in a trial of the OX40 agonist ivuxolimab. The source of these receptors is an adult with an advanced solid tumor such as melanoma, head and neck, liver or kidney cancer.

The rearrangement joins TRBV6-5 to TRBJ2-7; D not certain. From germline, CDR1 is MNHEY and CDR2 SVGAGI. With 0 bases removed from V and 6 bases from J, the gap between germline ends came to 12 bases. The CDR3 consists of 14 residues. CDR3 amino acids: CASSYSVQDREQYF. The CDR3 DNA follows: TGTGCCAGCAGTTACTCCGTCCAGGATCGCGAGCAGTACTTC.

This rearrangement joins TRBV7-2 to TRBJ1-1, with D unresolved. From germline, CDR1 is SGHTA and CDR2 FQGNSA. The length of the CDR3 is 12 residues. Trimming took 4 bases from V and 11 from J, leaving 14 bases between them. CDR3 residues: CASSSLVREAFF. The CDR3 DNA sequence: TGTGCCAGCAGCTCCTTAGTGAGGGAGGCTTTCTTT.

The J gene is TRBJ2-1, the V gene TRBV28; 10 bases align to TRBD1. V lost 3 bases to trimming and J lost 7 bases; unmatched junction nucleotides: 9. The CDR3 contains 16 residues. Germline V CDR1 and CDR2: MDHEN, SYDVKM. DNA of the CDR3: TGTGCCAGCAGTTTTTCCGGACAGGGGGTAGGAAATGAGCAGTTCTTC. This sequence encodes CASSFSGQGVGNEQFF.

The rearrangement joins TRBV7-9 to TRBJ2-3, with 7 nucleotides matching TRBD1. V shed 4 bases and J 0 bases; nucleotides not matched to a gene: 7. The CDR3 has 16 amino acids. The germline V gene encodes CDR1 SEHNR and CDR2 FQNEAQ (reference sequence). This CDR3 is CASSSTGPGSTDTQYF. DNA for the CDR3: TGTGCCAGCAGCTCGACAGGGCCCGGGAGCACAGATACGCAGTATTTT.

The rearrangement links TRBV27 to TRBJ1-2; 8 nucleotides match TRBD1. The J segment lost 7 bases and the V segment lost 2 bases, leaving 9 bases of the junction unmatched. Germline CDR1 MNHEY, CDR2 SMNVEV (reference sequence). This CDR3 region has 15 residues. The CDR3 region has the DNA TGTGCCAGCAGTTTAGGACAGGGTTGGGATCGTGGCTACACCTTC. Translated, it gives CASSLGQGWDRGYTF.

V usage is TRBV15 and J usage is TRBJ2-3; 9 nucleotides match TRBD1. Unmatched junction bases numbered 4, after V lost 0 bases and J lost 0 bases. The CDR3 totals 17 residues. Looked up from germline, CDR1 is LNHNV and CDR2 is YYDKDF (reference sequence). The CDR3 DNA reads TGTGCCACCAGCAGAGAGGGTGGACAGGGGAGCACAGATACGCAGTATTTT. It codes for CATSREGGQGSTDTQYF.

This clone has a single count. The rearrangement joins TRBV18 to TRBJ1-5; D is uncertain. V shed 3 bases and J shed 5 bases, with 8 bases lying between them. This CDR3 is built from 13 residues. In germline, CDR1 is KGHSH, CDR2 LQKENI. CDR3 in amino acids: CASSPGRHQPQHF. The DNA for the CDR3 is TGTGCCAGCTCACCGGGCCGGCATCAGCCCCAGCATTTT.

This clone has a single count. The chain recombines TRBV5-1 with TRBJ2-5; D is perhaps TRBD2 (7 bases). Trimming took off 3 bases at V and 6 bases at J, with 12 bases between the two ends. The CDR3 has 13 amino acids. Germline lookup yields CDR1 SGHRS and CDR2 YFSETQ. CDR3 nucleotides: TGCGCCAGCAGCTGGGGGGGCGACCAGACCCAGTACTTC. This gives the protein CASSWGGDQTQYF.

The chain carries TRBV5-1 and TRBJ2-5, with a weak D call TRBD1 (5 bases). Germline lookup yields CDR1 SGHRS and CDR2 YFSETQ. The germline V and J ends were trimmed by 5 bases and 1 base, with 9 bases remaining between them. The CDR3 covers 13 residues. CDR3 DNA sequence: TGCGCCAGCAGTGCCCAGGGCCAAGAGACCCAGTACTTC. Translated, it gives CASSAQGQETQYF.

The rearrangement links TRBV12-5 to TRBJ2-7; the D is unclear. CDR3 size: 13 residues. Per the germline V gene, CDR1 is LGHNT and CDR2 is FRNRAP. Deletions cut 10 bases from V and 3 bases from J, with 16 bases between. The CDR3 region has the DNA TGTGCTACCCCCCCCAGAATTCTCTACGAGCAGTACTTC. This encodes CATPPRILYEQYF.

The V and J genes are TRBV7-9 and TRBJ2-7; tentatively, D is TRBD1 (6 bases). The CDR3 length is 14 residues. Germline V gene lookup returns CDR1 SEHNR and CDR2 FQNEAQ (reference sequence). Trimming pared 5 bases from V and 0 bases from J, leaving 11 bases between. In nucleotides, the CDR3 is TGTGCCAGCAGCCCCCGGGACAACTCCTACGAGCAGTACTTC. This codes for CASSPRDNSYEQYF.

The CDR3 region has the DNA TGTGCCAGTAGTATTCTGGGCGCGGGAGTTGAAAAACTGTTTTTT. Its translation: CASSILGAGVEKLFF. The chain joins TRBV19 to TRBJ1-4; D is unresolved. V was shortened by 3 bases and J by 7 bases, with 15 bases between the two germline ends. CDR1 and CDR2 from the germline V gene are LNHDA and SQIVND (reference sequence). The CDR3 extends over 15 amino acids.

The chain couples TRBV19 to TRBJ2-3, with TRBD2 identical over 8 bases. This CDR3 comprises 16 residues. Per the germline V gene, CDR1 is LNHDA and CDR2 is SQIVND (reference sequence). J lost 2 bases, V lost 5 bases, and 9 bases had no gene match. The CDR3: CASSFRGAGDTDTQYF. CDR3 in DNA: TGTGCCAGTAGTTTCAGGGGAGCGGGGGACACAGATACGCAGTATTTT.

This sequence joins TRBV4-1 and TRBJ2-7, with a weak D call TRBD2 (5 bases). Trimming shortened V by 0 bases and J by 0 bases, and 12 bases separated the two germline ends. This CDR3 region has 16 residues. From germline, CDR1 is MGHRA and CDR2 YSYEKL. The CDR3 reads CASSQDPQRPSYEQYF. The CDR3 DNA is TGCGCCAGCAGCCAAGACCCCCAGCGGCCCTCCTACGAGCAGTACTTC.

The chain carries TRBV29-1 and TRBJ2-7; no clear D gene. The germline CDR1 and CDR2 sequences are SQVTM and ANQGSEA. The CDR3 contains 11 residues. Between the trimmed V and J ends, which lost 5 bases and 3 bases, there was a span of 8 bases. The CDR3 loop reads CSVLNGYEQYF. CDR3 DNA: TGCAGCGTTTTGAATGGCTACGAGCAGTACTTC.

The chain employs TRBV5-1 and TRBJ2-5; 9 positions match TRBD2. V dropped 3 bases and J dropped 1; count of bases not matched to a gene: 4. The germline gives CDR1 SGHRS, CDR2 YFSETQ. The CDR3 runs to 15 residues. CDR3: CASSSAGGSQETQYF. In DNA form, the CDR3 reads TGCGCCAGCAGCTCAGCGGGGGGCAGCCAAGAGACCCAGTACTTC.

This sequence joins TRBV5-4 and TRBJ2-3; the match to TRBD2 covers 9 bases. The ends lost 0 bases at V and 2 bases at J; junction bases unmatched: 4. Germline V lookup: CDR1 SGHNT, CDR2 YYREEE (reference sequence). The CDR3 sequence is 16 residues long. The CDR3 region is CASSLGASGVTDTQYF. The DNA for the CDR3 is TGTGCCAGCAGCTTGGGTGCTAGCGGGGTCACAGATACGCAGTATTTT. The entire variable domain, with the rest obtained from reference TRBV5-4 and TRBJ2-3, is as follows: ETGVTQSPTHLIKTRGQQVTLRCSSQSGHNTVSWYQQALGQGPQFIFQYYREEENGRGNFPPRFSGLQFPNYSSELNVNALELDDSALYLCASSLGASGVTDTQYFGPGTRLTVL.

The chain links TRBV28 to TRBJ1-4; D uncertain. The germline CDR1 and CDR2 sequences are MDHEN and SYDVKM. This CDR3 region has 12 residues. Trimming stripped 6 bases from V and 4 bases from J, with 6 bases between. The chain's CDR3 is CASRVLNEKLFF. The CDR3 nucleotides are TGTGCCAGCAGGGTACTTAATGAAAAACTGTTTTTT.

CDR3 sequence reads: CASSPGAQGSNQPQHF. In DNA, the CDR3 is TGTGCCAGCTCACCAGGGGCCCAGGGGAGCAATCAGCCCCAGCATTTT. The chain uses TRBV18 and TRBJ1-5; weak D call: TRBD1 (6 bases). V lost 2 bases and J lost 1, with 12 bases in between. Germline CDR1 and CDR2: KGHSH and LQKENI. This CDR3 comprises 16 residues.

The rearrangement uses TRBV18 and TRBJ2-5, with TRBD1 identical over 11 bases. Germline V gene sequence: CDR1 KGHSH, CDR2 LQKENI. The V segment lost 3 bases and the J segment 4 bases; nucleotides outside the gene matches: 10. The CDR3 contains 17 residues. CDR3 nucleotides: TGTGCCAGCTCACCTTACCGGGACAGGGGGTCCGGAGAGACCCAGTACTTC. Translation gives CASSPYRDRGSGETQYF.

This chain uses TRBV7-6 with TRBJ2-7; a weak D match, TRBD2 (5 bases). Germline CDR1 SGHVS, CDR2 FNYEAQ. The germline V and J ends were trimmed by 3 bases and 3 bases, with 12 bases remaining between them. This CDR3 spans 14 amino acids. CDR3: CASSLSGGLYEQYF. Here the CDR3 DNA reads TGTGCCAGCAGCTTGTCCGGAGGACTCTACGAGCAGTACTTC.